This T cell receptor beta chain was recovered during a study of OX40 agonist ivuxolimab in advanced cancers. Overall study results and limits: CD4+ and CD8+ T cells in blood underwent clonal expansion by week 6 at 0.1 to 3.0 mg/kg. Averaging showed that CD8+ T cells had more expanded clones than CD4+ did.

Trimming at V came to 9 bases and at J to 0 bases, leaving 14 bases not matched to a gene. The V gene's germline CDR1 is ENHRY and CDR2 SYGVKD. The CDR3 is 17 amino acids. Turning to this clone: Its specificity is unknown.

Clones were read by immunoSEQ multiplex PCR, and TCRdb kept only the in-frame ones, dropping some. The table records 60,000 or so clones, roughly 90% of them present only once. The rearrangement links TRBV10-3 to TRBJ2-1; 7 nucleotides agree with TRBD1. Sequenced here: CD4+ or CD8+ T cells sorted from blood, sampled in a trial of the OX40 agonist ivuxolimab. The sequence came from an adult with an advanced solid tumor such as melanoma, head and neck, liver or kidney cancer. CDR3 region: CAIKGGTGPSSYNEQFF. The CDR3, as DNA: TGTGCCATAAAAGGGGGCACAGGGCCTTCCTCCTACAATGAGCAGTTCTTC.